The 16 T cell receptor beta chains reported below all come from one sample, sequenced in a study of blood T cell repertoires in COVID-19. Sequencing was performed with immunoSEQ multiplex PCR; in TCRdb, only in-frame clones are kept and a portion is missing. The sample carries roughly 180,000 clones, 75% to 85% recorded once. Sequences were obtained from peripheral blood. The receptors were sampled from a woman aged 55 to 70 with COVID-19, enrolled during active disease.

The gene calls are TRBV4-1 and TRBJ1-2; no reliable D call. This CDR3 comprises 16 residues. The germline V gene encodes CDR1 MGHRA and CDR2 YSYEKL. Trimming pared 0 bases from V and 0 bases from J, leaving 11 bases between. CDR3: CASSQDKTGANYGYTF. CDR3 sequence (DNA): TGCGCCAGCAGCCAAGATAAGACGGGAGCTAACTATGGCTACACCTTC.

The count of this clone is one. The chain is built from TRBV7-8 and TRBJ2-7; 11 bases align to TRBD2. Germline lookup yields CDR1 SGHVS and CDR2 FQNEAQ. This CDR3 region has 14 residues. With 5 bases clipped from V and 3 bases from J, the junction kept 3 bases outside the gene matches. DNA for the CDR3: TGTGCCAGCAGCCAGACTAGCGGGGTCTACGAGCAGTACTTC. Encoded protein: CASSQTSGVYEQYF.

As to this clone: Other DNA sequences in the sample encode the same CDR3. The chain is built from TRBV11-3 and TRBJ2-1, with D possibly TRBD1 on 6 matching bases. V was shortened by 0 bases and J by 2 bases, with 8 bases between the two germline ends. The CDR3 sequence is 15 residues long. CDR1 is SGHNT, CDR2 YENEEA, per germline. The DNA for the CDR3 is TGTGCCAGCAGCTTAGAACAGGGAACCTACAATGAGCAGTTCTTC. As protein: CASSLEQGTYNEQFF.

The chain employs TRBV5-6 and TRBJ2-2; possible D gene TRBD2, 6 bases. From germline, CDR1 is SGHDT and CDR2 YYEEEE. Between the trimmed V and J ends, which lost 4 bases and 9 bases, there was a span of 16 bases. This CDR3 has 14 residues. This CDR3 reads CASSVRLGGRELFF. The CDR3 bases are TGTGCCAGCAGCGTTCGCCTGGGAGGCCGGGAGCTGTTTTTT.

The chain is built from TRBV27 and TRBJ2-1, with 8 bases aligning to TRBD2. Germline CDR1 MNHEY, CDR2 SMNVEV (reference sequence). The V and J ends lost 2 bases and 9 bases, in that order; junction bases with no gene match: 9. The CDR3 has 15 residues. CDR3 nucleotide sequence: TGTGCCAGCAGTTTAATCGGGAGGGAGAATGGTGAGCAGTTCTTC. It is translated as CASSLIGRENGEQFF.

This clone was found a few times. V is TRBV3-1 (or the pseudogene TRBV3-2) and J is TRBJ2-7; D remains unclear. CDR1 LGHDT and CDR2 YNNKEL come from the germline V gene (reference sequence). The CDR3 has 12 amino acids. V was trimmed by 2 bases and J by 6 bases, leaving 8 bases between them. Here the CDR3 reads CASSQIEVEQYF. CDR3 nucleotide sequence: TGTGCCAGCAGCCAAATAGAGGTCGAGCAGTACTTC.

This rearrangement joins TRBV6-5 to TRBJ2-5; 11 positions agree with TRBD1. Trimming at V came to 8 bases and at J to 4 bases, leaving 9 bases not matched to a gene. CDR3 length equals 15 residues. In germline, CDR1 is MNHEY, CDR2 SVGAGI. The CDR3 spells CASCRTGGASETQYF. The CDR3 DNA follows: TGTGCCAGCTGCCGGACAGGGGGCGCCTCAGAGACCCAGTACTTC.

The rearrangement uses TRBV7-8 and TRBJ2-3, with D tentatively TRBD1 (7 bases). The CDR3 is 16 residues long. The germline CDR1 and CDR2 sequences are SGHVS and FQNEAQ. Trimming pared 5 bases from V and 0 bases from J, leaving 15 bases between. In DNA, the CDR3 is TGTGCCAGCAGCCTCCGCGGGACAGCTAGCACAGATACGCAGTATTTT. Its translation: CASSLRGTASTDTQYF.

The chain links TRBV4-2 to TRBJ2-2; the D gene is possibly TRBD1 (6 bases). CDR1 is LGHNA and CDR2 is YNFKEQ in the germline V gene. Deletions cut 0 bases from V and 1 base from J, with 30 bases between. This CDR3 region has 23 residues. The CDR3 coding sequence is TGTGCCAGCAGCCAAGATCCGGGACACCCAGCTAATGGGGGCTGGAGGAACACCGGGGAGCTGTTTTTT. This encodes CASSQDPGHPANGGWRNTGELFF.

This rearrangement joins TRBV18 to TRBJ1-2, with a weak D call TRBD1 (6 bases). CDR1 is KGHSH and CDR2 is LQKENI in the germline V gene. This CDR3 contains 13 residues. Deletions cut 3 bases from V and 2 bases from J, with 7 bases between. The CDR3 DNA reads TGTGCCAGCTCACCGGGGACAAACTATGGCTACACCTTC. Translating gives CASSPGTNYGYTF.

The chain is built from TRBV24-1 and TRBJ2-5, with 7 positions matching TRBD2. Germline loops: CDR1 KGHDR, CDR2 SFDVKD. V lost 4 bases and J lost 2; bases outside the gene matches: 3. The length of the CDR3 is 14 residues. The CDR3 is CATSEGGVQETQYF. The CDR3 coding sequence is TGTGCCACCAGTGAGGGGGGGGTTCAAGAGACCCAGTACTTC.

The rearrangement uses TRBV27 and TRBJ2-7, with 8 bases aligning to TRBD1. This CDR3 comprises 16 residues. Germline CDR1 MNHEY, CDR2 SMNVEV (reference sequence). With V trimmed by 3 bases and J by 6 bases, 13 bases remained unmatched. CDR3: CASSFRRGPSPTEQYF. The CDR3 bases are TGTGCCAGCAGTTTTCGCAGGGGGCCTTCACCGACCGAGCAGTACTTC.

The CDR3 region has the DNA TGTGCCAGCAGTTTGAGGAAAACTGAAGCTTTCTTT. This codes for CASSLRKTEAFF. The chain links TRBV28 to TRBJ1-1; D not resolved. This CDR3 is built from 12 residues. The V end was cut by 3 bases, the J end by 5 bases, with 7 bases between. Per the germline V gene, CDR1 is MDHEN and CDR2 is SYDVKM.

J is TRBJ1-1 and V is TRBV7-9; the D gene is possibly TRBD1 (6 bases). Trimming cost V 0 bases and J 1 base, with 6 bases left between them. CDR1 is SEHNR and CDR2 is FQNEAQ in the germline V gene (reference sequence). This CDR3 spans 14 amino acids. The CDR3 loop reads CASSLAGQNTEAFF. The DNA for the CDR3 is TGTGCCAGCAGCTTAGCGGGACAGAACACTGAAGCTTTCTTT.

This clone occurred once. The chain links TRBV25-1 to TRBJ2-5; TRBD2 aligns across 13 bases. Trimming took 6 bases from V and 2 from J; bases not matched to a gene: 3. The V gene's germline CDR1 is MGHDK and CDR2 SYGVNS. The CDR3 consists of 15 residues. The CDR3: CASSEGLAGQETQYF. The CDR3, as DNA: TGTGCCAGCAGCGAGGGACTAGCGGGGCAAGAGACCCAGTACTTC.

The V call is TRBV3-1 (or the pseudogene TRBV3-2), the J call TRBJ2-7, with 11 bases lining up with TRBD2. J lost 6 bases, V lost 4 bases, and 11 bases had no gene match. Germline V lookup: CDR1 LGHDT, CDR2 YNNKEL (reference sequence). The CDR3 contains 16 residues. The CDR3 here is CASSLRSTSGRLEQYF. CDR3 sequence (DNA): TGTGCCAGCAGCCTTCGGAGTACTAGCGGGAGACTCGAGCAGTACTTC.